The 21 T cell receptor beta chains listed next were all sequenced from one sample in a study of cytomegalovirus exposure and HLA in healthy donors. PCR amplification relied on 60 Vbeta primers (plus 13 Jbeta primers). The method was immunoSEQ multiplex PCR; TCRdb's version includes in-frame clones alone and lacks a portion of them. The table shows under 200,000 clones, with 12% occurring only once. Sequenced: PBMCs. These receptors all come from a man aged 50 to 59 in good health and CMV-seropositive.

This clone was observed a handful of times. The chain joins TRBV27 to TRBJ2-1; 12 positions match TRBD2. The CDR3 is made up of 14 amino acids. Germline V lookup: CDR1 MNHEY, CDR2 SMNVEV (reference sequence). V was pared by 6 bases and J by 9 bases, with 6 bases of the junction left unmatched. CDR3 amino acids: CASSWTSGEGEQFF. In DNA form, the CDR3 reads TGTGCCAGCAGCTGGACTAGCGGGGAGGGTGAGCAGTTCTTC.

This clone has just a few counts. The chain combines TRBV19 with TRBJ1-1; D uncertain. Germline lookup yields CDR1 LNHDA and CDR2 SQIVND (reference sequence). V lost 0 bases and J 11 bases, leaving 13 bases between the germline ends. There are 13 residues in the CDR3. The CDR3 nucleotides are TGTGCCAGTAGTATAGATCTTGCCAGTCTGGCTTTCTTT. Protein product: CASSIDLASLAFF.

Only a few counts were recorded for this clone. This specimen includes other DNA sequences encoding the same CDR3. The V gene is TRBV6-1, the J gene TRBJ1-2; maybe TRBD1 (5 bases). Germline CDR1 is MNHNS and CDR2 is SASEGT. The CDR3 has 12 residues. Trimming removed 2 bases at V and 4 bases at J, with 5 bases between. The CDR3 DNA sequence: TGTGCCAGCAGTGAAACAGGCTATGGCTACACCTTC. It yields the protein CASSETGYGYTF.

This clone was found a few times. The chain is built from TRBV7-2 and TRBJ1-2; 7 bases map to TRBD1. From germline, CDR1 is SGHTA and CDR2 FQGNSA. V lost 0 bases and J lost 2; bases outside the gene matches: 3. The CDR3 extends over 15 amino acids. CDR3 in DNA: TGTGCCAGCAGCTTAGCGTTGACAGGGAACTATGGCTACACCTTC. Amino acid sequence: CASSLALTGNYGYTF.

This clone came up a few times. One junction end does not reproduce the germline sequence, and a read error may be involved. Here the CDR3 reads CASSPTGDRNEQFF. The CDR3 DNA is TGTGCTAGCAGCCCGACAGGGGATAGGAATGAGCAGTTCTTC. The chain employs TRBV7-7 and TRBJ2-1; 8 bases line up with TRBD1. The CDR3 consists of 14 residues. Germline V lookup: CDR1 SSHAT, CDR2 FNYEAQ (reference sequence).

This CDR3 is CASSPNARGEAFF. CDR3 DNA: TGTGCCAGCTCGCCTAATGCACGCGGGGAAGCTTTCTTT. V usage is TRBV18 and J usage is TRBJ1-1; no clear D. Trimming cost V 6 bases and J 8 bases, with 16 bases left between them. In germline, CDR1 is KGHSH, CDR2 LQKENI. This CDR3 region has 13 residues.

This clone was counted only a few times. The chain uses TRBV21-1 and TRBJ2-2; TRBD2 is the table's D call and was not checked against the DNA. TRBV21-1 is a recognized pseudogene. This CDR3 region has 15 residues. In DNA form, the CDR3 reads TGTGCCAGCAGCAAAGAGCGGCAGAACACCGGGGAGCTGTTTTTT. It codes for CASSKERQNTGELFF.

A few counts support this clone. This rearrangement joins TRBV29-1 to TRBJ2-3; 8 nucleotides line up with TRBD1. The length of the CDR3 is 13 residues. V lost 6 bases, J lost 5 bases, and 7 bases stayed unmatched. Germline CDR1 SQVTM, CDR2 ANQGSEA. CDR3 residues: CSVGAGGLDTQYF. In DNA, the CDR3 is TGCAGCGTGGGGGCAGGGGGCCTAGATACGCAGTATTTT.

In its sample, this clone was seen a few times. V is TRBV27 and J is TRBJ2-7; D not resolved. CDR3 length: 13 amino acids. In germline, CDR1 is MNHEY, CDR2 SMNVEV (reference sequence). V lost 4 bases and J 1 base, leaving 8 bases between the germline ends. The CDR3 DNA follows: TGTGCCAGCAGTTCCGGGTCTTCCTACGAGCAGTACGTC. It translates to CASSSGSSYEQYV.

The genes are TRBV5-1 and TRBJ1-1; no clear D gene. This CDR3 contains 14 residues. Trimming cost V 2 bases and J 0 bases, with 8 bases left between them. Per the germline V gene, CDR1 is SGHRS and CDR2 is YFSETQ. CDR3 nucleotide sequence: TGCGCCAGCAGCTTTGGCAGGCTGAACACTGAAGCTTTCTTT. This codes for CASSFGRLNTEAFF.

This clone has just a few counts. The rearrangement links TRBV7-9 to TRBJ2-1; no reliable D call. The CDR3 totals 15 residues. Germline V gives CDR1 SEHNR, CDR2 FQNEAQ (reference sequence). V dropped 4 bases and J dropped 0 bases, with 10 bases sitting between them. For the CDR3, the DNA is TGTGCCAGCAGCTCCGAACTAAGCTCCTACAATGAGCAGTTCTTC. It is translated as CASSSELSSYNEQFF.

The chain couples TRBV7-8 to TRBJ2-3; 9 bases fit TRBD1. The CDR3 spans 16 residues. Germline CDR1 is SGHVS and CDR2 is FQNEAQ. V gave up 2 bases and J gave up 3 bases; unmatched junction bases: 6. CDR3 sequence (DNA): TGTGCCAGCAGCTTACGAGGGACAGGGTCTACAGATACGCAGTATTTT. This codes for CASSLRGTGSTDTQYF.

This clone has more than one count but fewer than ten. The chain links TRBV7-9 to TRBJ2-3, with 9 positions matching TRBD1. From germline, CDR1 is SEHNR and CDR2 FQNEAQ (reference sequence). The CDR3 has 13 amino acids. The V and J ends lost 7 bases and 6 bases, in that order; junction bases with no gene match: 5. CDR3 residues: CASKGQGSDTQYF. CDR3 in DNA: TGTGCCAGCAAAGGACAGGGGTCCGATACGCAGTATTTT.

The chain is built from TRBV7-2 and TRBJ2-7; 8 bases match TRBD1. CDR3 length equals 15 residues. The germline CDR1 and CDR2 sequences are SGHTA and FQGNSA. J lost 4 bases, V lost 2 bases, and 7 bases had no gene match. Here the CDR3 DNA reads TGTGCCAGCAGCTTAAAGGGTACAGGGGGGTACGAGCAGTACTTC. Translated: CASSLKGTGGYEQYF.

The rearrangement joins TRBV7-8 to TRBJ2-3; no clear D gene. Germline V gene data show CDR1 as SGHVS and CDR2 as FQNEAQ. CDR3 length equals 16 residues. Trimming shortened V by 3 bases and J by 0 bases, and 13 bases separated the two germline ends. This chain's CDR3 is CASSFLRRTSTDTQYF. The DNA of the CDR3 is TGTGCCAGCAGCTTCTTACGCCGTACTAGCACAGATACGCAGTATTTT.

This clone has just a few counts. The chain couples TRBV5-4 to TRBJ2-7, with TRBD1 identical over 7 bases. Germline V gene lookup returns CDR1 SGHNT and CDR2 YYREEE (reference sequence). This CDR3 is 12 amino acids long. V dropped 4 bases and J dropped 4; count of bases not matched to a gene: 2. DNA of the CDR3: TGTGCCAGCAGCCTACAGGGGTACGAGCAGTACTTC. This gives the protein CASSLQGYEQYF.

In its sample, this clone was seen a few times. The chain carries TRBV25-1 and TRBJ2-7; possibly TRBD1 for D (5 bases). The V end was cut by 3 bases, the J end by 2 bases, with 14 bases between. Per the germline V gene, CDR1 is MGHDK and CDR2 is SYGVNS. The CDR3 sequence is 15 residues long. The CDR3 bases are TGTGCCAGCAGTGATTCAGGGATTTTTGCCTACGAGCAGTACTTC. Translated: CASSDSGIFAYEQYF.

This clone was counted between two and nine times. The CDR3 region is CASSYPKGGNQPQHF. CDR3 DNA sequence: TGTGCCAGCAGTTACCCCAAAGGGGGCAATCAGCCCCAGCATTTT. This rearrangement joins TRBV6-6 to TRBJ1-5; a weak D match, TRBD1 (5 bases). Trimming stripped 2 bases from V and 2 bases from J, with 10 bases between. The CDR3 covers 15 residues. Germline CDR1 and CDR2: MNHNY and SVGAGI (reference sequence).

This clone was counted only a few times. This rearrangement joins TRBV7-2 to TRBJ1-6; D is unresolved. Germline CDR1 and CDR2: SGHTA and FQGNSA. The CDR3 sequence is 12 residues long. V lost 1 base to trimming and J lost 13 bases, with 8 bases between them. The CDR3 is CASSLDVSPLHF. The CDR3 DNA is TGTGCCAGCAGCTTAGATGTGAGTCCCCTCCACTTT.

This chain links TRBV6-1 with TRBJ2-7, with 9 bases lining up with TRBD1. Germline CDR1 MNHNS, CDR2 SASEGT. The CDR3 consists of 14 residues. The J segment lost 3 bases and the V segment lost 2 bases, leaving 2 bases of the junction unmatched. The CDR3 DNA is TGTGCCAGCAGTGAAAGGGGACAGGGCTACGAGCAGTACGTC. It encodes CASSERGQGYEQYV.

A few counts support this clone. The chain has TRBV6-5 and TRBJ2-2; 7 bases are shared with TRBD2. After removal of 7 bases from V and 5 bases from J, the junction contained 10 bases not matched to a gene. This CDR3 comprises 15 residues. Germline V gene sequence: CDR1 MNHEY, CDR2 SVGAGI. The chain's CDR3 is CASTPGLAGTGELFF. CDR3 nucleotide sequence: TGTGCCAGCACCCCCGGGTTAGCGGGTACCGGGGAGCTGTTTTTT.